A selection of T cell receptor beta chains follows, all from one sample in a study of CD8+CD57+ T cells in acquired aplastic anemia. TCRdb fed the reads into MiXCR, producing one record per CDR3 protein. The table shows 100,000 to 150,000 distinct CDR3 sequences, with about 46% occurring only once. Source material: sorted CD4+, CD8+, or CD8+CD57+ T cells (not recorded which) from PBMCs. The receptors stem from a human donor in good health, serving as a control. The CDR3 runs from the conserved cysteine through the conserved F or W. A D gene is named only where the DNA matches it firmly. For some rows the clone size is stated as once, few or many, or as a class when expanded; others skip it.

j_call v_call clone_size d_call cdr3_nt cdr3_aa
TRBJ1-5 TRBV18 few . TGTGCCAGCTCACCAAATGGGGGGGGCAGTCAGCCCCAGCATTTT CASSPNGGGSQPQHF
TRBJ1-2 TRBV7-6 . TRBD1 TGTGCCAGCAGCTTAGAGCCAGACAGGGTTTCGGAGGGCTACACCTTC CASSLEPDRVSEGYTF
TRBJ1-5 TRBV15 . . TGTGCCACCAGCAGGGGACACCTTAGCAATCAGCCCCAGCATTTT CATSRGHLSNQPQHF
TRBJ1-2 TRBV6-1 many . TGTGCCAGCACGATGGACCGCTATGGCTACACCTTC CASTMDRYGYTF
TRBJ2-7 TRBV29-1 many . TGCAGCGTTGGTCCGGGTCTTCCCTACGAGCAGTACTTC CSVGPGLPYEQYF
TRBJ2-7 TRBV25-1 . TRBD2 TGTGCCAGCACCCCCCGCGGGGGTGAGGAGCAGTACTTC CASTPRGGEEQYF
TRBJ1-1 TRBV7-4 many . TGTGCCAGCAGCTTAAATGGGCGGTTCCAAGCTTTCTTT CASSLNGRFQAFF
TRBJ1-4 TRBV2 . . TGTGCCAGCGGTTCTCCGGGGGCGATGGGGGAAAAACTGTTTTTT CASGSPGAMGEKLFF
TRBJ2-1 TRBV15 . TRBD2 TGTGCCACCAGCAGAGGGACTAGCGGGGGAGGGGGTGAGCAGTTCTTC CATSRGTSGGGGEQFF
TRBJ2-1 TRBV5-1 many . TGCGCCAGCAGCTTGGTGGCTAGCGACAATGAGCAGTTCTTC CASSLVASDNEQFF
TRBJ2-3 TRBV6-2/TRBV6-3 many . TGTGCCAGCAGTTACGCTAAGGGGGATACGCAGTATTTT CASSYAKGDTQYF
TRBJ2-1 TRBV20-1 . . TGCAGTGCAAGAGGGGCAGGGGATGGTGAGCAGTTCTTC CSARGAGDGEQFF
TRBJ2-5 TRBV20-1 . . TGCAGTGCTAGTCCACCGGCGCGGGGCTCTCGGTACCAAGAGACCCAGTACTTC CSASPPARGSRYQETQYF
TRBJ1-5 TRBV10-3 . . TGTGCCATTGGTCTACGGGATCAGCCCCAGCATTTT CAIGLRDQPQHF
TRBJ2-7 TRBV11-3 few TRBD2 TGTGCCAGCACCAGTAGCGGGAGTACCTACGAGCAGTACTTC CASTSSGSTYEQYF
TRBJ2-2 TRBV7-2 many TRBD2 TGTGCCAACCCGTACGGTCTAGCGGGGGGGAGTAGCACCGGGGAGCTGTTTTTT CANPYGLAGGSSTGELFF
TRBJ2-3 TRBV2 many . TGTGCCAGCAGTTTGGCAGCCCAGGGTACGCAGTATTTT CASSLAAQGTQYF
TRBJ1-2 TRBV2 few . TGTGCCAGCAGTGAGTGGCAGGGAGGGTTTGGCTACACCTTC CASSEWQGGFGYTF
TRBJ2-7 TRBV9 . . TGTGCCAGCAGCGTCAGCACTAGCAGCTACGAGCAGTACTTC CASSVSTSSYEQYF
TRBJ2-3 TRBV15 . TRBD2 TGTGCCACCAGCAGAGATGGGACTAGCGGCACAGATACGCAGTATTTT CATSRDGTSGTDTQYF
TRBJ1-3 TRBV7-6 . . TGTGCCAGCAGCTCACCAGACCCTACCTTCGGAAACACCATATATTTT CASSSPDPTFGNTIYF
TRBJ1-5 TRBV12-3/TRBV12-4 . TRBD1 TGTGCCAGCAGCCCCCGGCAGGACAGGGGCCATTGGAGCAATCAGCCCCAGCATTTT CASSPRQDRGHWSNQPQHF
TRBJ2-5 TRBV7-2 once . TGTGCCAGCAGCTTAACGGACAGCCCAGGGGAGACCCAGTACTTC CASSLTDSPGETQYF
TRBJ2-3 TRBV19 many . TGTGCCAGCACCGGGACTTTTGCTAGCACAGATACGCAGTATTTT CASTGTFASTDTQYF
TRBJ1-5 TRBV5-4 many . TGTGCCAGCAGCTTCGAGGGACAGCCCCAGCATTTT CASSFEGQPQHF
TRBJ2-7 TRBV7-6 few . TGTGCCAGCAGCCCAGGACTGGGACCATTTTACGAGCAGTACTTC CASSPGLGPFYEQYF
TRBJ2-7 TRBV12-3/TRBV12-4 many . TGTGCCAGCAGCCAAGTAACTAGCCACGAGCAGTACTTC CASSQVTSHEQYF
TRBJ2-7 TRBV24-1 . . TGTGCCACCAGTGACCCGACTAGTTCGGACGAGCAGTACTTC CATSDPTSSDEQYF
TRBJ1-2 TRBV15 . TRBD1 TGTGCCACCAGCAGAGATTACCAGGGACAGGGATGGATTGGCTACACCTTC CATSRDYQGQGWIGYTF
TRBJ2-5 TRBV19 . . TGTGCCAGCAGCTTGGCGGGACAGACCCAGTACTTC CASSLAGQTQYF
TRBJ2-7 TRBV19 . . TGTGCCAGTGAATGGGGGACCGGGACCAACGAGCAGTACTTC CASEWGTGTNEQYF
TRBJ1-6 TRBV25-1 . TRBD1 TGTGCCAGCAGTGAATGTGGAGGAGGGGGCCGTGGATCACCCCTCCACTTT CASSECGGGGRGSPLHF
TRBJ2-3 TRBV2 once . TGTGCCAGCAGCCAGGTCACTTCGGGGGTAGATACGCAGTATTTT CASSQVTSGVDTQYF
TRBJ2-3 TRBV25-1 . TRBD2 TGTGCCAGCAGTGAACCCATCACTACTAGCGGGGGGGCCCGCACAGATACGCAGTATTTT CASSEPITTSGGARTDTQYF
TRBJ1-6 TRBV9 many . TGTGCCAGCAGCGTAGCGGACAGCCTGAGCTCCTATAATTCACCCCTCCACTTT CASSVADSLSSYNSPLHF
TRBJ2-5 TRBV10-3 . TRBD1 TGTGCCATCAGCGCTCCGGGACAGGGGCTAAAAGAGACCCAGTACTTC CAISAPGQGLKETQYF